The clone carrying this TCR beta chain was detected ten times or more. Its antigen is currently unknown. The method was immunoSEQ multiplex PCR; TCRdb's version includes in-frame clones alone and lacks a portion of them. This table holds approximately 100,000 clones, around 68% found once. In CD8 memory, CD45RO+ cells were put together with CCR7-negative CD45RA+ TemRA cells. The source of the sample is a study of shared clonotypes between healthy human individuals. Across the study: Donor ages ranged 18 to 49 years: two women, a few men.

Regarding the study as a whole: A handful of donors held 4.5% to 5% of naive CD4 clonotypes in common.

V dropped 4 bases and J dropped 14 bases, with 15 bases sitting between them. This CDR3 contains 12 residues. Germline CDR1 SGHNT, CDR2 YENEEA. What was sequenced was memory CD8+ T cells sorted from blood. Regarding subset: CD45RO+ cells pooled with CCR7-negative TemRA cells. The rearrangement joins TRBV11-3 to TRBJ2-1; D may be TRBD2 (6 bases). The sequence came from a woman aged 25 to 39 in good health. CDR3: CASSSPGTSEFF. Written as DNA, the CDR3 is TGTGCCAGCAGCTCTCCCGGGACTTCGGAGTTCTTC.